This TCR beta chain was captured by sequencing in a study of radiotherapy plus CTLA-4 blockade in lung cancer. TCRdb's table, derived via immunoSEQ multiplex PCR, lists solely in-frame clones and lacks some. The repertoire holds more than 75,000 clones, with 72% as singletons. As to this clone: Its matching antigen is unknown.

Study-wide results and limits: TCR clones from tumors expanded in blood after radiotherapy plus ipilimumab.

This CDR3 has 14 amino acids. The junction had 2 bases not matched to a gene; V was cut back by 4 bases and J by 1 base. Germline V gives CDR1 SGDLS, CDR2 YYNGEE. This receptor was obtained from a human donor with non-small cell lung cancer that progressed on radiotherapy plus ipilimumab. This chain uses TRBV9 with TRBJ2-1; 7 nucleotides line up with TRBD1. The sequences come from peripheral blood, collected from a patient treated with radiotherapy plus ipilimumab. For the CDR3, the DNA is TGTGCCAGCAGCAGGGACAGATCCTACAATGAGCAGTTCTTC. Protein: CASSRDRSYNEQFF.